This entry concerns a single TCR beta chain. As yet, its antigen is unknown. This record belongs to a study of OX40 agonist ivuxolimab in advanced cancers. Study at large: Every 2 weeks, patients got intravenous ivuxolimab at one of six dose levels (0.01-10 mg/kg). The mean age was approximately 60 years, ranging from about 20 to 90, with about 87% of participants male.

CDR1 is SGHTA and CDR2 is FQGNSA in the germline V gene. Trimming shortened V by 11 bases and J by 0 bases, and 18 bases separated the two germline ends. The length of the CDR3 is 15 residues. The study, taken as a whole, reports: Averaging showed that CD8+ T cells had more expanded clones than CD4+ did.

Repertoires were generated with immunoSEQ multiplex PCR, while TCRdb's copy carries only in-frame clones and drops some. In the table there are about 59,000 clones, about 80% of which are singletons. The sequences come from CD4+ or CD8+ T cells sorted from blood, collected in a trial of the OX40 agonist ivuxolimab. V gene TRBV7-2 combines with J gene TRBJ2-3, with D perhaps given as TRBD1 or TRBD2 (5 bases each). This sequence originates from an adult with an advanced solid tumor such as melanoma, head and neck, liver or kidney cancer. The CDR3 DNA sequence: TGTGCCTCCGCCAGGGAGTCAAGTAGCACAGATACGCAGTATTTT. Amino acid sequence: CASARESSSTDTQYF. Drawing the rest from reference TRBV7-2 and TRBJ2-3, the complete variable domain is GAGVSQSPSNKVTEKGKDVELRCDPISGHTALYWYRQSLGQGLEFLIYFQGNSAPDKSGLPSDRFSAERTGGSVSTLTIQRTQQEDSAVYLCASARESSSTDTQYFGPGTRLTVL.